This entry lists 2 T cell receptor beta chains sequenced from one sample in a study of blood T cell repertoires in COVID-19. Repertoires were generated with immunoSEQ multiplex PCR, while TCRdb's copy carries only in-frame clones and drops some. The sample lists a few hundred thousand clones, 89% occurring once. The sequencing input was peripheral blood. These receptors came from a woman between 35 and 50 years old who had recovered from COVID-19.

The chain joins TRBV7-3 to TRBJ2-1; the match to TRBD2 covers 14 bases. The V gene end was trimmed by 3 bases and the J gene end by 9 bases; junction bases not matched to a gene: 4. This CDR3 spans 15 amino acids. The germline CDR1 and CDR2 sequences are SGHTA and FQGTGA. The CDR3 loop reads CASSLGLAGAVEQFF. The CDR3 DNA follows: TGTGCCAGCAGCTTGGGACTAGCGGGAGCTGTTGAGCAGTTCTTC. The variable domain in full, completed from reference TRBV7-3 and TRBJ2-1, reads GAGVSQTPSNKVTEKGKYVELRCDPISGHTALYWYRQSLGQGPEFLIYFQGTGAADDSGLPNDRFFAVRPEGSVSTLKIQRTERGDSAVYLCASSLGLAGAVEQFFGPGTRLTVL.

The chain links TRBV29-1 to TRBJ2-3; D perhaps matches TRBD2 (5 bases). This CDR3 has 12 amino acids. Germline CDR1 reads SQVTM; CDR2 reads ANQGSEA. Trimming took 4 bases from V and 4 from J, leaving 9 bases between them. In DNA form, the CDR3 reads TGCAGCGTTGGGCGGGCCCCAGATACGCAGTATTTT. Its protein is CSVGRAPDTQYF.